The T cell receptor (beta chain) under discussion was sequenced for a study of shared clonotypes between healthy human individuals. The study's findings and limits: What naive subsets generally showed was a larger estimated richness than memory subsets showed. Clonotype sharing levels among donors were expected to vary with sequencing depth. When naive CD4 clonotypes were compared across a few donors, roughly 4.9% were shared.

TCRdb keeps only in-frame clones here, not all; method: immunoSEQ multiplex PCR. The sample carries over a million clones, roughly 96% recorded once. CDR1 and CDR2 (germline): LNHDA, SQIVND (reference sequence). This CDR3 has 15 residues. Losses at the gene ends were 1 base for V and 5 bases for J; bases not matched to a gene: 6. For this clone: What it binds is not known.

The sequence was collected from a man aged 25-45 years in good health. Sequenced material: naive CD4+ T cells sorted from blood. Subset given: CD45RA+ positively selected. The V and J genes are TRBV19 and TRBJ2-5; 8 bases match TRBD1. In DNA, the CDR3 is TGTGCCAGTAGTATAGCCAGGGGGCGACGGGAGACCCAGTACTTC. As protein: CASSIARGRRETQYF.